The clone carrying this T cell receptor (beta chain) was seen just once. Sequencing was performed with immunoSEQ multiplex PCR; in TCRdb, only in-frame clones are kept and a portion is missing. The sample gives about 440,000 clones, about 89% of which show up once; around 4.4% is in the top ten. V gave up 4 bases and J gave up 1 base; unmatched junction bases: 13. Germline V CDR1 and CDR2: MNHEY, SMNVEV (reference sequence). The CDR3 length is 18 residues. This entry is derived from a study of blood T cell repertoires in COVID-19. What was sequenced was peripheral blood. This sequence joins TRBV27 and TRBJ1-1; 9 nucleotides line up with TRBD1. This TCR was sampled from a woman in her 30s with acute or convalescent COVID-19. In nucleotides, the CDR3 is TGTGCCAGCAGTTCAACCGGACAGGGGATTGTGCGGAACACTGAAGCTTTCTTT. Its protein is CASSSTGQGIVRNTEAFF.